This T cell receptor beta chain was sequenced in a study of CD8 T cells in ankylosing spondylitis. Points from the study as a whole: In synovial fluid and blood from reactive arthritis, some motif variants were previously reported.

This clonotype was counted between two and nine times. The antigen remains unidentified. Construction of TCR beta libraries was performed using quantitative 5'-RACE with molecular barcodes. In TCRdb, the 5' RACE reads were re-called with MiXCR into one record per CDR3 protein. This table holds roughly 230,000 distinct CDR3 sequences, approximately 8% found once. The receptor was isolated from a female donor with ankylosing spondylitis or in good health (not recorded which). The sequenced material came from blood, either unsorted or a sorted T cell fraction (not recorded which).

CDR3 amino acids: CASSPRTGMVGYTF. The CDR3 DNA reads as TGTGCCAGCAGCCCCCGGACAGGGATGGTCGGCTACACCTTC. This chain joins TRBV7-2 and TRBJ1-2; the match to TRBD1 covers 8 bases. The length of the CDR3 is 14 residues. Unmatched junction bases numbered 10, after V lost 5 bases and J lost 8 bases. Germline-derived CDR1 and CDR2 are SGHTA and FQGNSA. Variable domain in full (rest from reference TRBV7-2 and TRBJ1-2): GAGVSQSPSNKVTEKGKDVELRCDPISGHTALYWYRQSLGQGLEFLIYFQGNSAPDKSGLPSDRFSAERTGGSVSTLTIQRTQQEDSAVYLCASSPRTGMVGYTFGSGTRLTVV.